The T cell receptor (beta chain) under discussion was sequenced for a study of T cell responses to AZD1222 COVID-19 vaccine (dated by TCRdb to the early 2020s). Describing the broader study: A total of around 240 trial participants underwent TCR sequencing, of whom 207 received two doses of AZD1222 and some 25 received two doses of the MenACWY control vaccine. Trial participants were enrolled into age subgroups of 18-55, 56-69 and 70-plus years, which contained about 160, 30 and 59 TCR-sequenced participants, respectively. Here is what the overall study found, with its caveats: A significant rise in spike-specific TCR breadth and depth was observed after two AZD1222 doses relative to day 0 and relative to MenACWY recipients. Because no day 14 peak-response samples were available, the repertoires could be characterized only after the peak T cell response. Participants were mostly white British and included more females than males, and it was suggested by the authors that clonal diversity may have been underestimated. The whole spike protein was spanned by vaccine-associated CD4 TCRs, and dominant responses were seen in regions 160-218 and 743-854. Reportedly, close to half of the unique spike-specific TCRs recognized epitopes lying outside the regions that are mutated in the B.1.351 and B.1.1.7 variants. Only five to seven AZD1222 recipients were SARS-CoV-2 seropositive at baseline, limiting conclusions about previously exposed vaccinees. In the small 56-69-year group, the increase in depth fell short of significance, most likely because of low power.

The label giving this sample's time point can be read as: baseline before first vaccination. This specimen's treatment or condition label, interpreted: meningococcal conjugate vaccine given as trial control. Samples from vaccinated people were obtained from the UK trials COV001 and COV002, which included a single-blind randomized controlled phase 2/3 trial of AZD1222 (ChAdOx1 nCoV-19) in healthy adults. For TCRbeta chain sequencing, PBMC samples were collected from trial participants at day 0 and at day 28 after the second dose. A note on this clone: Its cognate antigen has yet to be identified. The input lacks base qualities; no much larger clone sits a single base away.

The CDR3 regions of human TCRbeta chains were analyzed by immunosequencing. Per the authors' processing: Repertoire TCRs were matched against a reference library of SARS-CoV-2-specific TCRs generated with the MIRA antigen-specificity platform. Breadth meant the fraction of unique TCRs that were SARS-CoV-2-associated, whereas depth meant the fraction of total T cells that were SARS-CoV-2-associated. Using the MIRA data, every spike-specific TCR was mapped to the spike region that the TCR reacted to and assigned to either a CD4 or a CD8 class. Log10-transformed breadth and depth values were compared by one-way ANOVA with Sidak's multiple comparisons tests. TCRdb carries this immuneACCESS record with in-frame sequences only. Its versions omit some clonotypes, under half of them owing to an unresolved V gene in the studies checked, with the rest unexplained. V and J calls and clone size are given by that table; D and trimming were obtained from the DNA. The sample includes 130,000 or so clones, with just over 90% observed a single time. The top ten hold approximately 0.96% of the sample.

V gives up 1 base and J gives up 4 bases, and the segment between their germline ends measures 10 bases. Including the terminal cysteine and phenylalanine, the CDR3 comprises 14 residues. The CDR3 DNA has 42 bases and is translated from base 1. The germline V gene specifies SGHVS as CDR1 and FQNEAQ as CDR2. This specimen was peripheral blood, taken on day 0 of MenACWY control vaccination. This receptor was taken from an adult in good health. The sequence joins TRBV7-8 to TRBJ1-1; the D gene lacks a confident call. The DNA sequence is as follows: TGTGCCAGCAGCTTAGACTGGGGTGGCACTGAAGCTTTCTTT. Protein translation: CASSLDWGGTEAFF.